A selection of T cell receptor beta chains follows, all from one sample in a study of pediatric ulcerative colitis. Using immunoSEQ multiplex PCR, the repertoire was profiled, and TCRdb retains in-frame clones only, with some absent. The sample gives tens of thousands of clones, more than 60% of which show up once; about 5.2% is in the top ten. The material sequenced was blood. Receptor source: a boy aged 5 to 17 with moderate ulcerative colitis. The CDR3 runs from the conserved cysteine through the conserved F or W. The D gene is left open where the match is weak. Only part of the rows carry a size: once, few, many, or a class if the clone is expanded.

D	J	size	V	CDR3	DNA
-	TRBJ2-1	few	TRBV7-2	CASRPVGAEVNEQFF	TGTGCCAGCAGACCGGTGGGGGCTGAGGTCAATGAGCAGTTCTTC
TRBD2	TRBJ2-7	once	TRBV19	CASSVGLAGTVYF	TGTGCCAGTAGTGTCGGACTAGCGGGAACCGTGTACTTC
-	TRBJ2-5	-	TRBV11-3	CASSLGRATTWETQYF	TGTGCCAGCAGCTTAGGGAGGGCCACCACTTGGGAGACCCAGTACTTC
-	TRBJ1-1	-	TRBV6-5	CASSYSGRAGTEAFF	TGTGCCAGCAGTTACTCAGGCAGGGCGGGCACTGAAGCTTTCTTT
-	TRBJ2-5	-	TRBV7-2	CASSFSREETQYF	TGTGCCAGCAGCTTCTCCCGGGAAGAGACCCAGTACTTC
-	TRBJ1-3	once	TRBV2	CASSARGVNTIYF	TGTGCCAGCAGCGCCCGCGGGGTGAACACCATATATTTT
-	TRBJ1-2	-	TRBV27	CASKVEGDYGYTF	TGTGCCAGCAAAGTCGAAGGGGACTATGGCTACACCTTC
-	TRBJ1-3	-	TRBV18	CASSPQPPSSGNTIYF	TGTGCCAGCTCACCCCAGCCACCGAGCTCTGGAAACACCATATATTTT
-	TRBJ1-1	-	TRBV5-1	CASSLVRGAGDTEAFF	TGCGCCAGCAGCTTGGTTAGAGGGGCCGGGGACACTGAAGCTTTCTTT
-	TRBJ2-7	once	TRBV27	CASSLSIPSQSPYEQYF	TGTGCCAGCAGTTTATCGATCCCTTCCCAAAGTCCCTACGAGCAGTACTTC
-	TRBJ1-2	few	TRBV4-2	CASSQVGGPGYGYTF	TGTGCCAGCAGCCAAGTGGGGGGGCCAGGTTATGGCTACACCTTC
-	TRBJ1-3	-	TRBV27	CASSLAPYSGNTIYF	TGTGCCAGCAGTTTAGCACCCTACTCTGGAAACACCATATATTTT
-	TRBJ2-3	-	TRBV4-1	CASSQYGGQATDTQYF	TGCGCCAGCAGCCAGTACGGGGGGCAAGCCACAGATACGCAGTATTTT
TRBD2	TRBJ2-7	once	TRBV27	CASNLNGLAGSYEQYF	TGTGCCAGCAACCTTAACGGACTAGCGGGATCCTACGAGCAGTACTTC
-	TRBJ2-2	-	TRBV9	CASSVGGANTGELFF	TGTGCCAGCAGCGTTGGGGGCGCGAACACCGGGGAGCTGTTTTTT
TRBD2	TRBJ2-3	-	TRBV4-3	CASSRVLAAGSQQYF	TGCGCCAGCAGCCGAGTACTAGCGGCAGGGTCCCAACAGTATTTT
-	TRBJ1-1	once	TRBV5-4	CASSFNQAGRGEAFF	TGTGCCAGCAGCTTTAATCAGGCTGGGAGGGGCGAAGCTTTCTTT
-	TRBJ2-7	-	TRBV5-1	CASSLDGGTREQYF	TGCGCCAGCAGCTTGGACGGAGGGACGAGGGAGCAGTACTTC
TRBD1	TRBJ1-1	-	TRBV5-1	CASSRATDRGATEAFF	TGCGCCAGCAGCCGTGCGACGGACAGGGGTGCCACTGAAGCTTTCTTT
-	TRBJ2-7	-	TRBV6-1	CASSEALSRLRVYEQYF	TGTGCCAGCAGTGAAGCGCTATCCCGACTTCGGGTTTACGAGCAGTACTTC
TRBD1	TRBJ1-5	-	TRBV2	CASSDRGRGQPQHF	TGTGCCAGCAGTGACAGGGGGCGAGGGCAGCCCCAGCATTTT
-	TRBJ1-2	-	TRBV9	CASSPWDAVTYGYTF	TGTGCCAGCAGCCCTTGGGACGCGGTGACTTATGGCTACACCTTC
-	TRBJ2-5	-	TRBV6-1	CASSLHTQGETQYF	TGTGCCAGCAGTTTACATACCCAGGGGGAGACCCAGTACTTC
-	TRBJ2-5	-	TRBV19	CASSPSGETQYF	TGTGCCAGTAGTCCGTCCGGAGAGACCCAGTACTTC
TRBD1	TRBJ1-6	few	TRBV5-1	CASNLSGTGVEPLHF	TGCGCCAGCAACCTCTCCGGGACAGGGGTAGAACCCCTCCACTTT
TRBD1	TRBJ1-1	once	TRBV7-2	CASSLVRGLNTEAFF	TGTGCCAGCAGCTTAGTTAGGGGGCTCAACACTGAAGCTTTCTTT
-	TRBJ1-2	-	TRBV14	CASSRTAGGAGGNYGYTF	TGTGCCAGCAGCCGAACAGCGGGAGGGGCAGGCGGCAACTATGGCTACACCTTC
TRBD2	TRBJ2-3	once	TRBV13	CASSPEWGLADPDTQYF	TGTGCCAGCAGCCCCGAATGGGGACTAGCGGACCCAGATACGCAGTATTTT
TRBD2	TRBJ2-4	-	TRBV30	CAWSVPQLAGGGDIQYF	TGTGCCTGGAGTGTACCCCAACTAGCGGGAGGTGGAGACATTCAGTACTTC
-	TRBJ1-3	-	TRBV30	CAWSRASRDTIYF	TGTGCCTGGAGTCGAGCCTCTCGGGACACCATATATTTT
-	TRBJ2-3	-	TRBV7-2	CASSLGGADTQYF	TGTGCCAGCAGCTTGGGAGGTGCAGATACGCAGTATTTT
-	TRBJ2-5	-	TRBV20-1	CSALLGAQYF	TGCAGTGCTCTACTGGGGGCCCAGTACTTC
-	TRBJ1-4	-	TRBV30	CAWITPGLREKLFF	TGTGCCTGGATTACTCCAGGGTTACGCGAAAAACTGTTTTTT
TRBD1	TRBJ2-2	-	TRBV29-1	CSGGTGRTGELFF	TGCAGCGGTGGGACAGGACGGACCGGGGAGCTGTTTTTT
-	TRBJ2-5	-	TRBV5-1	CASSEDYWVETQYF	TGCGCCAGCAGCGAGGACTATTGGGTAGAGACCCAGTACTTC
TRBD2	TRBJ2-7	-	TRBV7-2	CASRKVRTSGDYEQYF	TGTGCCAGCAGGAAAGTAAGGACTAGCGGGGACTACGAGCAGTACTTC
-	TRBJ1-2	-	TRBV29-1	CSVDSVGGYTF	TGCAGCGTTGATTCTGTGGGGGGCTACACCTTC
-	TRBJ2-1	-	TRBV4-3	CASSQDPGGLYNEQFF	TGCGCCAGCAGCCAAGATCCCGGGGGCTTATACAATGAGCAGTTCTTC
TRBD2	TRBJ2-4	-	TRBV5-1	CASSLGGGKNIQYF	TGCGCCAGCAGCTTGGGCGGGGGGAAAAACATTCAGTACTTC
-	TRBJ2-1	-	TRBV2	CASSVPGMGDSYNEQFF	TGTGCCAGCAGTGTCCCTGGCATGGGTGACTCCTACAATGAGCAGTTCTTC
TRBD1	TRBJ2-7	-	TRBV5-5	CASSHRGPGYEQYF	TGTGCCAGCAGCCACAGGGGGCCGGGGTACGAGCAGTACTTC